Included here is one T cell receptor beta chain sequence, with context. The CDR3 is 14 residues long. V was clipped by 5 bases and J by 6 bases; unmatched bases: 5. CDR1 and CDR2 from the germline V gene are ENHRY and SYGVKD. These data belong to a study of blood T cell repertoires in COVID-19. About the research overall: Sites across the United States, Italy and Spain contributed samples from acute and convalescent COVID-19. The analysed material was cDNA or gDNA that came from T cells, B-cell-depleted T cells, or PBMCs.

Per the original methods: Researchers report that nucleated cell counts were estimated from reference gene primer amplification. Profiling relied on immunoSEQ multiplex PCR, and the TCRdb table lists in-frame clones only, not all of them. The V and J calls and clone size were taken over from that table, and D and trimming were inferred from the DNA. The sample lists around 170,000 clones; under 85% were seen once. The sequence was collected from a woman aged 40 to 50 with acute or convalescent COVID-19. This chain links TRBV10-3 with TRBJ2-7; 12 nucleotides align to TRBD1. Sequenced input: peripheral blood. CDR3 sequence: CAISPGQGAVEQYF. The CDR3 nucleotides read TGTGCCATCAGTCCGGGACAGGGGGCTGTCGAGCAGTACTTC.